These 18 T cell receptor beta chains share one sample of origin, sequenced in a study of shared clonotypes between healthy human individuals. Some clones are missing from TCRdb's copy, which holds only in-frame ones; the method was immunoSEQ multiplex PCR. In the table there are millions of clones, about 94% of which are singletons. Selected positively for CCR7 and CD45RO-negative, naive CD8 cells excluded terminally differentiated effector memory CD45RA+ cells. Sequenced input: naive CD8+ T cells sorted from blood. The receptors here all came from a man aged 18 to 30 in good health.

The CDR3 loop is CASSPTTDRAGNTIYF. The CDR3 bases are TGTGCCAGCTCACCTACCACGGACAGGGCTGGAAACACCATATATTTT. This chain uses TRBV18 with TRBJ1-3; 8 nucleotides match TRBD1. The CDR3 length is 16 residues. Trimming cost V 3 bases and J 2 bases; bases outside gene matches: 6. Germline CDR1 is KGHSH and CDR2 is LQKENI.

The chain has TRBV18 and TRBJ2-7; 7 positions match TRBD1. Germline values: CDR1 KGHSH, CDR2 LQKENI. The V gene end was trimmed by 3 bases and the J gene end by 4 bases; junction bases not matched to a gene: 18. The CDR3 runs to 18 residues. CDR3 in DNA: TGTGCCAGCTCACCCCTCACCGAGGACAGGCAGAATCCGTACGAGCAGTACTTC. Translated, it gives CASSPLTEDRQNPYEQYF.

A word on this clone: The identical CDR3 is also encoded by other nucleotide sequences in the sample. The chain has TRBV7-9 and TRBJ2-7; unclear D gene. This CDR3 is built from 12 residues. The V gene lost 5 bases and the J gene lost 3 bases, with 8 bases spanning the gap. CDR1 SEHNR and CDR2 FQNEAQ come from the germline V gene (reference sequence). The CDR3 loop is CASSLEFYEQYF. CDR3 sequence (DNA): TGTGCCAGCAGCCTTGAGTTCTACGAGCAGTACTTC.

The chain links TRBV12-2 to TRBJ2-3; the table assigns TRBD2, which was not confirmed against the DNA. TRBV12-2 is marked as a pseudogene. The CDR3 is made up of 23 amino acids. CDR3 coding DNA: TGTGCAAGTCGCTTAGCGATGGACAGGGGGCCGACTAGCGGGAGGACCCAGGCAGATACGCAGTATTTT. It is translated as CASRLAMDRGPTSGRTQADTQYF.

This chain connects TRBV9 to TRBJ1-6; D might be TRBD1 (5 bases). The CDR3 contains 14 residues. Trimming stripped 2 bases from V and 5 bases from J, with 8 bases between. Germline V CDR1 and CDR2: SGDLS, YYNGEE. The CDR3 protein is CASSVRVDNSPLHF. The CDR3 DNA follows: TGTGCCAGCAGCGTCAGGGTCGATAATTCACCCCTCCACTTT.

Comments on this clone: This specimen includes other DNA sequences encoding the same CDR3. The J gene is TRBJ2-1, the V gene TRBV4-1, with TRBD1 identical over 7 bases. Trimming cost V 5 bases and J 7 bases; bases outside gene matches: 8. Germline CDR1 MGHRA, CDR2 YSYEKL. The CDR3 runs 14 residues. The CDR3 DNA reads TGCGCCAGCAGCGCTAGGACAGGAACGAATGAGCAGTTCTTC. It translates to CASSARTGTNEQFF.

The chain recombines TRBV7-3 with TRBJ2-1; the D is unclear. This CDR3 has 13 amino acids. Germline V CDR1 and CDR2: SGHTA, FQGTGA. Between the trimmed V and J ends, which lost 2 bases and 4 bases, there was a span of 6 bases. The CDR3: CASSLQLYNEQFF. In DNA form, the CDR3 reads TGTGCCAGCAGCTTACAGCTATACAATGAGCAGTTCTTC.

V is TRBV9 and J is TRBJ2-1; the D is unclear. The CDR3 runs 15 residues. Germline CDR1 is SGDLS and CDR2 is YYNGEE. V was trimmed by 1 base and J by 8 bases, leaving 16 bases between them. Here the CDR3 DNA reads TGTGCCAGCAGCGTAACGGCAATTGGGATGGATGAGCAGTTCTTC. Protein product: CASSVTAIGMDEQFF.

In regard to this clone: The sample has other DNA sequences that encode this CDR3 too. V gene TRBV14 combines with J gene TRBJ2-1; D gene ambiguous. CDR1 and CDR2 from the germline V gene are SGHDN and FVKESK. V lost 0 bases and J 0 bases, leaving 6 bases between the germline ends. CDR3 length: 15 residues. CDR3 amino acids: CASSQDSSSYNEQFF. The CDR3 DNA follows: TGTGCCAGCAGCCAAGATTCCAGCTCCTACAATGAGCAGTTCTTC.

This CDR3 is CSVEGGPVSSTDTQYF. In DNA, the CDR3 is TGCAGCGTTGAAGGGGGTCCGGTTTCGTCCACAGATACGCAGTATTTT. The chain has TRBV29-1 and TRBJ2-3; the D is unclear. Trimming cost V 1 base and J 2 bases, with 16 bases left between them. The CDR3 length is 16 residues. The V gene's germline CDR1 is SQVTM and CDR2 ANQGSEA.

The chain employs TRBV5-8 and TRBJ2-7; 10 bases match TRBD2. Germline CDR1 and CDR2: SGHTS and YDEGEE. J gave up 6 bases and V 0 bases, and 6 bases lay outside the gene matches. This CDR3 is 15 amino acids long. As DNA, the CDR3 is TGTGCCAGCAGCTTGGTGGTGCTAGCGGGAGTCGAGCAGTACTTC. Translation: CASSLVVLAGVEQYF.

In its sample, this clone was seen a few times. This same CDR3 is encoded by further DNA sequences in the sample. The chain recombines TRBV27 with TRBJ2-1; either TRBD1 or TRBD2 may supply D (5 bases each). V lost 0 bases, J lost 5 bases, and 5 bases lay in between. Germline V CDR1 and CDR2: MNHEY, SMNVEV (reference sequence). The CDR3 spans 13 residues. The CDR3 region has the DNA TGTGCCAGCAGTTTATCGGGGGACAATGAGCAGTTCTTC. Amino acid sequence: CASSLSGDNEQFF.

The table lists this clone with a few counts. The chain uses TRBV2 and TRBJ1-5; tentative D call: TRBD1 (5 bases). Germline lookup yields CDR1 SNHLY and CDR2 FYNNEI. V was clipped by 5 bases and J by 2 bases, with 13 bases between them. The CDR3 runs 15 residues. CDR3 in DNA: TGTGCCAGCAGTCGTGACGGGGGTGGCAATCAGCCCCAGCATTTT. Protein sequence: CASSRDGGGNQPQHF.

The chain recombines TRBV4-3 with TRBJ1-3; D call uncertain. The CDR3 is 18 residues long. Between the trimmed V and J ends, which lost 0 bases and 0 bases, there was a span of 15 bases. Germline V gene data show CDR1 as LGHNA and CDR2 as YSLEER. CDR3 sequence (DNA): TGCGCCAGCAGCCAAGAGAGAGGTGTCGGGTTCTCTGGAAACACCATATATTTT. Translating it yields CASSQERGVGFSGNTIYF.

This rearrangement joins TRBV4-3 to TRBJ2-7; unclear D gene. V was shortened by 5 bases and J by 3 bases, with 14 bases between the two germline ends. CDR3 size: 14 residues. Germline V gene sequence: CDR1 LGHNA, CDR2 YSLEER. CDR3 bases: TGCGCCAGCAGCGGGCACGGCACCAGCTACGAGCAGTACTTC. Translation gives CASSGHGTSYEQYF.

The rearrangement links TRBV4-3 to TRBJ2-2; D gene unclear. V dropped 1 base and J dropped 5 bases, with 11 bases sitting between them. The CDR3 sequence is 15 residues long. Per germline, CDR1 LGHNA and CDR2 YSLEER. CDR3 sequence: CASSQVVAGTGELFF. The CDR3 nucleotides are TGCGCCAGCAGCCAAGTAGTAGCAGGTACCGGGGAGCTGTTTTTT.

This chain uses TRBV6-1 with TRBJ2-5, with 11 nucleotides matching TRBD1. The CDR3 consists of 18 residues. Germline V CDR1 and CDR2: MNHNS, SASEGT. Germline trimming cut 1 base from V and 0 bases from J; bases unmatched to any gene: 7. As DNA, the CDR3 is TGTGCCAGCAGTGAAGGGACAGGGGGCATTTGGTACCAAGAGACCCAGTACTTC. Translation: CASSEGTGGIWYQETQYF.

The chain uses TRBV28 and TRBJ2-5, with a tentative D call TRBD1 (6 bases). Trimming took off 4 bases at V and 3 bases at J, with 15 bases between the two ends. CDR1 and CDR2 (germline): MDHEN, SYDVKM. This CDR3 spans 15 amino acids. DNA of the CDR3: TGTGCCAGCAGTTCCATTACAGGGTGGGAAGAGACCCAGTACTTC. Translated: CASSSITGWEETQYF.